This T cell receptor (beta chain) stems from a study of blood T cell repertoires in COVID-19. Study at large: Collection of acute and convalescent COVID-19 samples took place in the United States, Italy and Spain. T cells, B-cell-depleted T cells, or PBMCs supplied cDNA or gDNA.

This CDR3 has 14 residues. Trimming removed 8 bases from V and 4 bases from J, with 14 bases in between. Germline V CDR1 and CDR2: LNHDA, SQIVND (reference sequence). In the original analysis: How many nucleated cells were present was estimated from reference gene primer amplification. The assay was immunoSEQ multiplex PCR, and TCRdb's table has in-frame clones only and misses some. V, J and clone size reflect that table, while D and trimming were determined from the DNA. This table has 140,000 to 150,000 clones, roughly 89% appearing once. The source material was peripheral blood. This sequence originates from a woman between 50 and 59 years old with active or convalescent COVID-19. The chain carries TRBV19 and TRBJ2-2, with D maybe TRBD1 (6 bases). In DNA form, the CDR3 reads TGTGCCAGTTTTCCCGGGACAACCACCGGGGAGCTGTTTTTT. This gives the protein CASFPGTTTGELFF.